Below, one T cell receptor (beta chain) is given with its context. The target antigen is unknown. The study ran the assay at deep level. Assay used: immunoSEQ multiplex PCR; TCRdb lists only in-frame clones, some missing. The data hold around 2,000,000 clones, with roughly 91% observed a single time. CDR1 and CDR2 from the germline V gene are MNHEY and SMNVEV (reference sequence). V shed 5 bases and J shed 0 bases, with 10 bases lying between them. CDR3 length: 15 residues. This sample is part of a study of shared clonotypes between healthy human individuals. General observations from the study: Deeper or shallower sequencing was expected to change how clonotypes are shared among donors. Generally, naive subsets (rather than memory subsets) showed larger estimated richness.

CD45RO-negative CD8 cells positively selected for CCR7 made up the naive population, which excluded terminally differentiated effector memory CD45RA+ cells. The donors, healthy adults who were HIV-negative, had experienced no recent acute infections or vaccinations. V is TRBV27 and J is TRBJ2-2; the D gene is possibly TRBD1 (6 bases). Sample: naive CD8+ T cells from PBMCs. This TCR was recovered from a man between 18 and 29 years old in good health. Some clones in this sample may be carry-over from other donors' samples. CDR3 sequence (DNA): TGTGCCAGCAGTACGTGGGACACGAACACCGGGGAGCTGTTTTTT. It yields the protein CASSTWDTNTGELFF.